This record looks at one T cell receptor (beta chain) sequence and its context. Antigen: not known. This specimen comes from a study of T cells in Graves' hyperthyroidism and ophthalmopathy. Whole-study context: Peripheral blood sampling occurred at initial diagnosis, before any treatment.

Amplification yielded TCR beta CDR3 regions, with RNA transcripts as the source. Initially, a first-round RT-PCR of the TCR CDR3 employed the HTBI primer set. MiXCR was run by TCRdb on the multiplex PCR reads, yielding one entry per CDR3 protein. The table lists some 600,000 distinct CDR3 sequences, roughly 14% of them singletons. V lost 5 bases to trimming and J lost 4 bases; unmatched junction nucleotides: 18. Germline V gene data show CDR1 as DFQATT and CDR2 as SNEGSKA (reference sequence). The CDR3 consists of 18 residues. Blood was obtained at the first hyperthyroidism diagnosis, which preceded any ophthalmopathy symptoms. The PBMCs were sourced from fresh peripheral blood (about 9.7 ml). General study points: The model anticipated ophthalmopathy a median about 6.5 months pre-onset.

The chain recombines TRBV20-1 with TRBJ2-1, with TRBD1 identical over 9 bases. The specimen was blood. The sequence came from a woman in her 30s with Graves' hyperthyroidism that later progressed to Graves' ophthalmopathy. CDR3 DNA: TGCAGTGCTCAACCAACAGGGGGCGACCTCTCTGGGTACAATGAGCAGTTCTTC. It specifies CSAQPTGGDLSGYNEQFF.